This T cell receptor (beta chain) was found in a study of blood T cells in healthy people across ages. About the research overall: Template switching picked up about one barcoded beta molecule for each two T cells. General study results and limits: Those diversity estimates obtained from one million T cells were thought to be underestimates. Both higher diversity and more naive CD4+ cells marked long-lived donors when set against aged donors.

In regard to this clonotype: What it binds is unknown.

V was pared by 7 bases and J by 5 bases, with 8 bases between. This CDR3 region has 12 residues. PCR was performed a second time for about 7 to 12 cycles using a sample-barcoded 5' primer and a J-beta primer mix. The template-switch adaptor was a 5' adaptor with 12 random nucleotides. It tagged each cDNA molecule. TCRdb re-analysed the 5' RACE reads in MiXCR, keeping a single row per CDR3 protein. The sample holds about 650,000 distinct CDR3 sequences; approximately 52% are singletons and the top ten take 13%. The sample taken for sequencing was blood. The chain carries TRBV12-3 or TRBV12-4 and TRBJ2-2; D is undetermined. The source of this sequence is an elderly woman in good health. The CDR3 protein is CASTRGTGELFF. CDR3 in DNA: TGTGCCAGCACTCGTGGGACCGGGGAGCTGTTTTTT.